This entry lists 26 T cell receptor beta chains sequenced from one sample in a study of T cell responses to AZD1222 COVID-19 vaccine. Sequencing was performed with immunoSEQ multiplex PCR; in TCRdb, only in-frame clones are kept and a portion is missing. Of around 65,000 clones in the sample, about 74% were seen once. The sequencing here drew on peripheral blood, taken on day 0 of AZD1222 vaccination. These receptors originate from an adult in good health.

The chain uses TRBV10-3 and TRBJ1-5, with 7 bases aligning to TRBD1. Germline-derived CDR1 and CDR2 are ENHRY and SYGVKD. The V segment lost 3 bases and the J segment 0 bases; nucleotides outside the gene matches: 8. There are 17 residues in the CDR3. CDR3 region: CAISEGRGMDSNQPQHF. Here the CDR3 DNA reads TGTGCCATCAGTGAAGGCAGGGGGATGGATAGCAATCAGCCCCAGCATTTT.

The genes are TRBV5-4 and TRBJ2-5; 7 bases align to TRBD2. The CDR3 covers 14 residues. V gave up 0 bases and J gave up 4 bases; unmatched junction bases: 3. CDR1 is SGHNT and CDR2 is YYREEE in the germline V gene (reference sequence). CDR3 in DNA: TGTGCCAGCAGCTTGGTGGGGGGGAGAGAGACCCAGTACTTC. As protein: CASSLVGGRETQYF.

The gene calls are TRBV9 and TRBJ1-3; D gene unclear. The CDR3 extends over 13 amino acids. The germline CDR1 and CDR2 sequences are SGDLS and YYNGEE. V dropped 0 bases and J dropped 0 bases, with 1 base sitting between them. The CDR3: CASSVDSGNTIYF. For the CDR3, the DNA is TGTGCCAGCAGCGTAGACTCTGGAAACACCATATATTTT.

J is TRBJ1-1 and V is TRBV15, with D hard to call. CDR1 LNHNV and CDR2 YYDKDF come from the germline V gene (reference sequence). Deletions cut 0 bases from V and 3 bases from J, with 5 bases between. The length of the CDR3 is 13 residues. The DNA for the CDR3 is TGTGCCACCAGCAGAGAAATCGACACTGAAGCTTTCTTT. Translated: CATSREIDTEAFF. The full variable domain, rest sourced from reference TRBV15 and TRBJ1-1, is DAMVIQNPRYQVTQFGKPVTLSCSQTLNHNVMYWYQQKSSQAPKLLFHYYDKDFNNEADTPDNFQSRRPNTSFCFLDIRSPGLGDTAMYLCATSREIDTEAFFGQGTRLTVV.

This sequence joins TRBV6-5 and TRBJ2-1; D gene ambiguous. Germline V lookup: CDR1 MNHEY, CDR2 SVGAGI. The ends were cut back, 7 bases at V and 10 bases at J, with 14 bases in the middle. The CDR3 totals 12 residues. The CDR3 region has the DNA TGTGCCAGCACCTCGGGCCCCGGGGAGCAGTTCTTC. It encodes CASTSGPGEQFF.

The gene calls are TRBV7-9 and TRBJ2-5; TRBD1 aligns across 10 bases. The germline gives CDR1 SEHNR, CDR2 FQNEAQ (reference sequence). The CDR3 consists of 17 residues. The ends lost 4 bases at V and 4 bases at J; junction bases unmatched: 12. The CDR3 region has the DNA TGTGCCAGCAGCTCCCGGGACAGGGGTATCGGTCCAGAGACCCAGTACTTC. Translation gives CASSSRDRGIGPETQYF.

This clone has more than one count but fewer than ten. The chain has TRBV21-1 and TRBJ2-5. TRBV21-1 is designated a pseudogene. The CDR3 is made up of 15 amino acids. DNA for the CDR3: TGTGCCAGCAGCAAATTCGATAGGGAACAAGAGACCCAGTACTTC. Amino acids: CASSKFDREQETQYF.

This clone was seen a handful of times. The chain employs TRBV13 and TRBJ1-1, with D perhaps matching TRBD1 (6 bases). CDR3 length equals 15 residues. Germline lookup yields CDR1 PRHDT and CDR2 FYEKMQ (reference sequence). Trimming pared 1 base from V and 0 bases from J, leaving 9 bases between. The CDR3 sequence: CASSLEGGVNTEAFF. The CDR3 DNA reads as TGTGCCAGCAGCTTAGAAGGGGGGGTGAACACTGAAGCTTTCTTT.

This CDR3 is CASSIVAGGSTDTQYF. CDR3 sequence (DNA): TGTGCCAGCAGCATTGTAGCGGGGGGTTCCACAGATACGCAGTATTTT. The V and J genes are TRBV7-6 and TRBJ2-3; 10 bases match TRBD2. This CDR3 comprises 16 residues. From germline, CDR1 is SGHVS and CDR2 FNYEAQ. Unmatched junction bases numbered 7, after V lost 5 bases and J lost 2 bases.

The rearrangement joins TRBV6-2 or TRBV6-3 to TRBJ1-1; tentatively, D is TRBD1 (5 bases). Germline CDR1 is MNHEY and CDR2 is SVGEGT. The V end lost 5 bases, the J end lost 0 bases, and 13 bases lay between the germline ends. The CDR3 covers 15 residues. CDR3 region: CASSHRQTLNTEAFF. In nucleotides, the CDR3 is TGTGCCAGCAGTCACCGACAGACCTTGAACACTGAAGCTTTCTTT.

This chain's CDR3 is CASSLSPGGTGANVLTF. CDR3 nucleotide sequence: TGTGCCAGCAGTTTATCTCCAGGGGGCACTGGGGCCAACGTCCTGACTTTC. V usage is TRBV27 and J usage is TRBJ2-6; 8 bases agree with TRBD1. CDR1 MNHEY and CDR2 SMNVEV come from the germline V gene (reference sequence). The CDR3 extends over 17 amino acids. The V and J ends lost 0 bases and 2 bases, in that order; junction bases with no gene match: 3.

V gene TRBV5-4 combines with J gene TRBJ2-7; TRBD1 matches at 8 bases. CDR1 and CDR2 (germline): SGHNT, YYREEE (reference sequence). This CDR3 is 13 amino acids long. V lost 2 bases to trimming and J lost 6 bases; unmatched junction nucleotides: 4. The CDR3 DNA sequence: TGTGCCAGCAGCTTCAAGGACAGGGTCGAGCAGTACTTC. Its protein product is CASSFKDRVEQYF.

This chain joins TRBV7-9 and TRBJ2-2; no definite D call. Between the trimmed V and J ends, which lost 5 bases and 8 bases, there was a span of 15 bases. The CDR3 contains 14 residues. Per germline, CDR1 SEHNR and CDR2 FQNEAQ (reference sequence). The CDR3 is CASSPSTTRGELFF. CDR3 nucleotides: TGTGCCAGCAGCCCGAGTACGACTCGGGGGGAGCTGTTTTTT.

The gene calls are TRBV11-2 and TRBJ1-1, with D hard to call. V dropped 0 bases and J dropped 1 base, with 15 bases sitting between them. CDR3 length: 17 amino acids. Looked up from germline, CDR1 is SGHAT and CDR2 is FQNNGV. The CDR3 loop reads CASSLDRWGYSNTEAFF. The DNA for the CDR3 is TGTGCCAGCAGCTTAGATAGGTGGGGATACTCGAACACTGAAGCTTTCTTT.

The chain uses TRBV4-3 and TRBJ1-1, with 8 bases identical to TRBD1. V trimming: 0 bases; J trimming: 1 base; junction bases outside the gene matches: 7. Germline V gene lookup returns CDR1 LGHNA and CDR2 YSLEER. The CDR3 is made up of 17 amino acids. CDR3 in DNA: TGCGCCAGCAGCCAAGATCGGGCAGGGGGCGAGAACACTGAAGCTTTCTTT. It is translated as CASSQDRAGGENTEAFF.

This clone has just a few counts. This chain links TRBV3-1 (or the pseudogene TRBV3-2) with TRBJ2-7; TRBD2 might be the D (6 bases). The CDR3 is made up of 16 amino acids. Trimming took 0 bases from V and 0 from J, leaving 12 bases between them. CDR1 LGHDT and CDR2 YNNKEL come from the germline V gene (reference sequence). Here the CDR3 DNA reads TGTGCCAGCAGCCAAGACCGGGACTCGAGCTCCTACGAGCAGTACTTC. This encodes CASSQDRDSSSYEQYF.

The gene calls are TRBV30 and TRBJ1-5; D ambiguous. Trimming took 0 bases from V and 2 from J, leaving 11 bases between them. The CDR3 totals 15 residues. Germline lookup yields CDR1 GTSNPN and CDR2 SVGIG (reference sequence). The CDR3 region is CAWSVGWGGNQPQHF. CDR3 bases: TGTGCCTGGAGTGTTGGTTGGGGAGGCAATCAGCCCCAGCATTTT. Full variable domain (rest looked up from reference TRBV30 and TRBJ1-5): SQTIHQWPATLVQPVGSPLSLECTVEGTSNPNLYWYRQAAGRGLQLLFYSVGIGQISSEVPQNLSASRPQDRQFILSSKKLLLSDSGFYLCAWSVGWGGNQPQHFGDGTRLSIL.

The chain is built from TRBV5-1 and TRBJ1-6, with 9 bases lining up with TRBD1. This CDR3 comprises 16 residues. Germline trimming cut 3 bases from V and 4 bases from J; bases unmatched to any gene: 5. Germline values: CDR1 SGHRS, CDR2 YFSETQ. CDR3 bases: TGCGCCAGCAGCTCCTCGGACAGGGGATATAATTCACCCCTCCACTTT. This codes for CASSSSDRGYNSPLHF.

The chain couples TRBV5-1 to TRBJ2-3; 14 bases are a match to TRBD2. The CDR3 is 16 amino acids. Per germline, CDR1 SGHRS and CDR2 YFSETQ. The V segment lost 0 bases and the J segment 4 bases; nucleotides outside the gene matches: 1. DNA for the CDR3: TGCGCCAGCAGCTTGGGACTAGCGGGGGGGCCAGATACGCAGTATTTT. Its translation is CASSLGLAGGPDTQYF.

This chain joins TRBV7-2 and TRBJ1-5; TRBD1 aligns across 9 bases. V shed 5 bases and J 7 bases; nucleotides not matched to a gene: 6. CDR1 is SGHTA, CDR2 FQGNSA, per germline. The CDR3 totals 14 residues. DNA for the CDR3: TGTGCCAGCAGCGTTGACAGGGGGGGACAGCCCCAGCATTTT. This codes for CASSVDRGGQPQHF.

This clone was found once. V usage is TRBV7-2 and J usage is TRBJ2-1; 7 nucleotides line up with TRBD2. V gave up 2 bases and J gave up 5 bases; unmatched junction bases: 6. Germline assignment: CDR1 SGHTA and CDR2 FQGNSA. This CDR3 is built from 15 residues. The chain's CDR3 is CASSLRAGDNNEQFF. CDR3 sequence (DNA): TGTGCCAGCAGCTTAAGGGCGGGGGATAACAATGAGCAGTTCTTC.

The chain combines TRBV19 with TRBJ1-3; D is possibly TRBD1 (5 bases). The CDR3 totals 16 residues. Germline V gene data show CDR1 as LNHDA and CDR2 as SQIVND (reference sequence). V lost 3 bases to trimming and J lost 3 bases, with 15 bases between them. CDR3 in amino acids: CASSIDHRNFGNTIYF. The CDR3 bases are TGTGCCAGTAGTATCGATCACAGGAACTTTGGAAACACCATATATTTT.

This chain joins TRBV7-3 and TRBJ1-6; 8 bases map to TRBD1. CDR3 length: 14 amino acids. Germline-derived CDR1 and CDR2 are SGHTA and FQGTGA. The trim removed 5 bases at V and 13 bases at J, leaving 10 bases unmatched. The CDR3 DNA is TGTGCCAGCAGCCCCAGGGGGCAGGGTGGTCCCCTCCACTTT. This encodes CASSPRGQGGPLHF.

The chain uses TRBV18 and TRBJ2-4; D possibly corresponds to TRBD2 (5 bases). V gave up 5 bases and J gave up 3 bases, with 14 bases separating them. The V gene's germline CDR1 is KGHSH and CDR2 LQKENI. The CDR3 totals 15 residues. The CDR3 sequence is CASSSGKDGKNIQYF. CDR3 bases: TGTGCCAGCTCATCCGGGAAGGACGGCAAAAACATTCAGTACTTC.

There are a few counts of this clone. The gene calls are TRBV30 and TRBJ1-2, with unresolved D. The CDR3 runs to 16 residues. Trimming took 4 bases from V and 6 from J, leaving 24 bases between them. The V gene's germline CDR1 is GTSNPN and CDR2 SVGIG (reference sequence). CDR3 region: CAWKRSGLPSPNGYTF. The CDR3 DNA sequence: TGTGCCTGGAAGAGATCTGGACTTCCCTCACCAAATGGCTACACCTTC. The entire variable domain, with the rest obtained from reference TRBV30 and TRBJ1-2, is as follows: SQTIHQWPATLVQPVGSPLSLECTVEGTSNPNLYWYRQAAGRGLQLLFYSVGIGQISSEVPQNLSASRPQDRQFILSSKKLLLSDSGFYLCAWKRSGLPSPNGYTFGSGTRLTVV.

V and J are TRBV19 and TRBJ1-5; D is unclear. V was trimmed by 6 bases and J by 3 bases, leaving 12 bases between them. The length of the CDR3 is 14 residues. CDR1 LNHDA and CDR2 SQIVND come from the germline V gene (reference sequence). The CDR3: CASRGGLDNQPQHF. In DNA, the CDR3 is TGTGCCAGTAGGGGCGGCCTCGACAATCAGCCCCAGCATTTT.